This TCR beta chain is drawn from a study of T cells in localized non-small cell lung cancer (dated by TCRdb to about 2020). Study-wide context: The study examined T cell repertoires in a few hundred patients with early-stage NSCLC and compared tumors with uninvolved tumor-adjacent lungs. The cohort consisted of 200 to 300 treatment-naive NSCLC patients whose localized lung tumors had been resected. A mean age of about 66 years was recorded for the NSCLC patients, of whom more than 120 were male and around 100 were female. The investigation overall reported the following: Uninvolved tumor-adjacent lung showed the highest T cell clonality, higher than tumor, which suggests more focused antigenic responses in the uninvolved tumor-adjacent lung. A median of 57 of the top 100 tumor clones were detected in paired uninvolved adjacent lung, and about 29 of these tumor clones were also found among the top 100 clones of the paired uninvolved adjacent lung. Because multi-region sequencing of the tumors was not done, intratumor heterogeneity could not be ruled out. Because the study design was exploratory, TCR variables were selected using unadjusted p-values without false-discovery rate correction. Longer overall survival was associated with higher blood T cell density, whereas shorter survival was associated with higher adjacent-lung clonality.

Worth noting for this clone: Its antigen specificity is not known. Base qualities are not at hand, and no much larger clone is one base apart.

At diagnosis, tumor, uninvolved tumor-adjacent lung and peripheral blood were collected and then preserved as a mix of FFPE and fresh-frozen material. For TCR repertoire profiling, the blood samples were analyzed as peripheral blood mononuclear cells. The germline V gene provides CDR1 SGDLS and CDR2 YYNGEE. At the junction V is shortened by 4 bases and J by 6 bases; bases outside the gene matches: 5. The CDR3 has 14 amino acids, counting the end cysteine and phenylalanine. Only CDR3 DNA is held: 42 bases, read in frame from base 1. TCR beta CDR3 regions were sequenced from DNA using the immunoSEQ Assay. Regarding the original processing steps: T cell density was computed as TCR beta template counts normalized to usable DNA estimated by amplifying housekeeping genes. Richness was estimated with the preseqR package, extrapolating to 400,000 templates for PBMC samples and 120,000 templates for tissue samples. Clonality was calculated as one minus Pielou's evenness. Tissue-enriched TCRs were identified by differential abundance testing using productive amino-acid clonotypes, minimum total count 5 and alpha 0.1. The Jaccard Index and the Morisita Overlap Index were used to measure how much the repertoires overlapped between compartments. GLIPH grouped TCR beta CDR3s together with public tetramer-defined viral CDR3s, and a viral motif had to include at least three viral sequences and also show V-gene enrichment. TCRdb retrieved this table from immuneACCESS and kept in-frame rearrangements only. Not all clones are present; in checked studies, unresolved V genes account for under half, and no reason is known for the remainder. That table furnishes V, J and clone size, whereas the DNA furnished D and trimming. The sample data list 30,000 to 35,000 clones, and just over 90% of these were observed just once. Jointly, the top ten make up 7.9% of the sample.

The chain uses TRBV9 and TRBJ2-1, with 9 middle bases fitting TRBD2. Specimen: peripheral blood, collected before any cancer treatment. The source of this sequence is a female donor at least 60 years old with stage I lung adenocarcinoma. The encoded CDR3 is CASSPQTSGNEQFF. The DNA reads TGTGCCAGCAGCCCCCAGACTAGCGGCAATGAGCAGTTCTTC.